This record concerns one T cell receptor beta chain sequence. These data come from a study of shared clonotypes between healthy human individuals. Sequenced by immunoSEQ multiplex PCR; TCRdb stores in-frame clones only, minus some. The sample records some 1,100,000 clones, around 82% being singletons. CDR3 length equals 15 residues. V was trimmed by 0 bases and J by 2 bases, leaving 10 bases between them. Germline V lookup: CDR1 MNHNS, CDR2 SASEGT. The TCR comes from a man aged 18-30 years in good health. Some clones in this sample may be carry-over from other donors' samples. The V call is TRBV6-1, the J call TRBJ1-1; D is undetermined. Sequenced material: memory CD4+ T cells from PBMCs. Subset denoted: CD45RA-negative fraction. The CDR3 DNA reads as TGTGCCAGCAGTGAAGCGTTGGTAATTAACACTGAAGCTTTCTTT. It translates to CASSEALVINTEAFF.